This T cell receptor beta chain was sequenced in a study of HIV-infected children after antiretroviral therapy interruption. In the study overall: All children had CD4+ count above 500 and viral load below 50 copies/ml. Interruption-arm sampling covered weeks 0, 12, interruption end (24 or 48), and about 3 years post-study.

Treatment here: PENTA 11 planned treatment interruption arm or continuous ART arm. In germline, CDR1 is DFQATT, CDR2 SNEGSKA (reference sequence). J was trimmed by 10 bases and V by 6 bases; bases with no gene match: 9. The CDR3 totals 13 residues. The TCR library was built from RNA with a 3' RACE protocol and unique molecular identifiers. TCRdb itself ran the 3' RACE reads through MiXCR, one entry per CDR3 protein. The top ten clones hold about 0.91% of a sample with around 40,000 distinct CDR3 sequences, about 6% of them seen once. This clonotype was picked up many times. Its antigen is as yet unknown. Study outcomes and limitations: The Gini coefficient of naive CD4+ repertoires rose, returning to baseline by 3 years.

This TCR came from a pool of human donors with HIV. Sequencing was performed on CD45RA+ CD4+ T cells from PBMCs, pooled from several time points, taken from a donor given antiretroviral therapy, either interrupted or continuous. Specified subset: naive CD4+ CD45RA+ CD45RO- T cells. This sequence joins TRBV20-1 and TRBJ2-1; 10 nucleotides align to TRBD2. CDR3 coding DNA: TGCAGTGCCCGCAGCGGGGGGGTCAGGGAGCAGTTCTTC. This encodes CSARSGGVREQFF.